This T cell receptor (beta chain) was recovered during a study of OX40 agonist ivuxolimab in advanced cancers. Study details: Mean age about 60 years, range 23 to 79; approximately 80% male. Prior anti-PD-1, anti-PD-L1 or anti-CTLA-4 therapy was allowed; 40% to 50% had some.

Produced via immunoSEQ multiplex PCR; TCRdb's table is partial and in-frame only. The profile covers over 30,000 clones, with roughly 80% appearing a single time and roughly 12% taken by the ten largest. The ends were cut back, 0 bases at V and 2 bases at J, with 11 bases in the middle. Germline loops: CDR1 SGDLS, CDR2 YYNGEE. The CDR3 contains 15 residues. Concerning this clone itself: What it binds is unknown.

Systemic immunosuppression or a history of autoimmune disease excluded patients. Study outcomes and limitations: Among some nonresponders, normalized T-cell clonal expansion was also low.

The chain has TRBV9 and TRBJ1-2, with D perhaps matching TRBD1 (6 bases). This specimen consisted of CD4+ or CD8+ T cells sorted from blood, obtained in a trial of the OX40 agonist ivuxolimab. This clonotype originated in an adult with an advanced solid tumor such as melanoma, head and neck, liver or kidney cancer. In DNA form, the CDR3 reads TGTGCCAGCAGCGTAGCTTCGACAGGCAACTATGGCTACACCTTC. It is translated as CASSVASTGNYGYTF. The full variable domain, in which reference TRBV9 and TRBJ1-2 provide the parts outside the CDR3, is DSGVTQTPKHLITATGQRVTLRCSPRSGDLSVYWYQQSLDQGLQFLIQYYNGEERAKGNILERFSAQQFPDLHSELNLSSLELGDSALYFCASSVASTGNYGYTFGSGTRLTVV.